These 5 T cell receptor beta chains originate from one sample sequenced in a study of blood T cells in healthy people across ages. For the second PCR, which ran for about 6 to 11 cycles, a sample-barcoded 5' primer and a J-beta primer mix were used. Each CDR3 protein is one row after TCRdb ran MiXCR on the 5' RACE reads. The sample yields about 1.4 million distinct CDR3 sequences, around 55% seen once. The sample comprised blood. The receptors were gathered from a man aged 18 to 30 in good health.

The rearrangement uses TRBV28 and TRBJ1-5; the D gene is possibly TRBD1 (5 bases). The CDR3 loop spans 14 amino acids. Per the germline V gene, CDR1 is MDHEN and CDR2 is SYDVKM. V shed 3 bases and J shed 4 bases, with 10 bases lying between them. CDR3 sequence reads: CASSFGAENQPQHF. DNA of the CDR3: TGTGCCAGCAGTTTCGGGGCAGAGAATCAGCCCCAGCATTTT.

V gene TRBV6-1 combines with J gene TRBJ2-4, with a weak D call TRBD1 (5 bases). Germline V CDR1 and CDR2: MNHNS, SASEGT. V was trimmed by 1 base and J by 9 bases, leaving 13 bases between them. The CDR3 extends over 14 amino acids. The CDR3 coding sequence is TGTGCCAGCAGTGAAGGGCTAACAAGGGGCATTCAGTACTTC. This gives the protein CASSEGLTRGIQYF.

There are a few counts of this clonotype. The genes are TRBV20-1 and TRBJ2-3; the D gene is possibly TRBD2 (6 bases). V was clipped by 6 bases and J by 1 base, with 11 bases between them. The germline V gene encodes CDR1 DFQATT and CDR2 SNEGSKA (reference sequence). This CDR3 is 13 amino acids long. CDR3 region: CSASSSGTDTQYF. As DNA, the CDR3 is TGCAGTGCCAGCTCTAGCGGCACAGATACGCAGTATTTT.

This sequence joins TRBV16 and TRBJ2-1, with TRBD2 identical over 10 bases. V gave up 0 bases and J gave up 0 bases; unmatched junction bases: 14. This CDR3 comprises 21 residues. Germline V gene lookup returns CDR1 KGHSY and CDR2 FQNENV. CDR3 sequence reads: CASSQSIPLAGAPSSYNEQFF. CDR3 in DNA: TGTGCCAGCAGCCAATCGATACCCCTAGCGGGAGCCCCTAGCTCCTACAATGAGCAGTTCTTC.

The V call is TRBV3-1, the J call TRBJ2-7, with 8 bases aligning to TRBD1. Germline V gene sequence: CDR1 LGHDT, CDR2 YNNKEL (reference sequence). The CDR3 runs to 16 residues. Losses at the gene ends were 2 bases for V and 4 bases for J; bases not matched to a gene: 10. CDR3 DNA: TGTGCCAGCAGCCAATACAGGGGGACCCACTCGTACGAGCAGTACTTC. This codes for CASSQYRGTHSYEQYF.